There are many counts of the clone carrying this T cell receptor (beta chain). This entry comes from a study of T-cell reconstitution after alpha-beta-depleted transplantation in children. Molecular barcoding with unique molecular identifiers was used for the TCRbeta library. MiXCR, run by TCRdb on the PCR reads, gives a single entry per CDR3 protein. The sample has about 240,000 distinct CDR3 sequences, 12% seen once; the top ten hold 2.6%. The starting material was PBMCs from the stem cell graft donor, obtained from the stem cell graft. The clonotype originates from a human donor who donated a stem cell graft to a child with acute lymphoblastic leukemia.

CDR3 sequence reads: CATSDRQGIVADTQYF. The CDR3, as DNA: TGTGCCACCAGTGACCGACAGGGGATCGTTGCAGATACGCAGTATTTT. The chain links TRBV24-1 to TRBJ2-3; 8 bases line up with TRBD1. Germline-derived CDR1 and CDR2 are KGHDR and SFDVKD. The CDR3 covers 16 residues. V was pared by 4 bases and J by 4 bases, with 9 bases of the junction left unmatched.